Shown below are 13 T cell receptor beta chains from a single sample sequenced in a study of T-cell reconstitution after alpha-beta-depleted transplantation in children. Study results and limitations: One year after transplant, T-cell counts and diversity came mostly from newly produced T cells.

These receptors have no identified antigens. The library targeted TCRbeta and was prepared with unique molecular identifiers. TCRdb reprocessed the PCR reads with MiXCR, giving one entry per CDR3 protein. Of about 300,000 distinct CDR3 sequences listed, almost 8% were seen once; the top ten hold about 9.1%. The material sequenced was peripheral blood, taken 360 days after TCRalphabeta/CD19-depleted stem cell transplant. The receptors were gathered from a female patient aged 2 to 10 who had a stem cell transplant for Fanconi anemia, so the T cells may come from the graft donor.

There are many counts of this clonotype. The CDR3, as DNA: TGTGCCAGCAGTTCCCCTAGCGGCCCCCAATTAAATGAGCAGTTCTTC. It codes for CASSSPSGPQLNEQFF. The chain recombines TRBV12-3 or TRBV12-4 with TRBJ2-1, with 7 bases that match TRBD2. The CDR3 runs 16 residues. V shed 4 bases, J shed 7 bases, and the junction held 13 bases outside the gene matches.

This clonotype occurred many times. This CDR3 is CASSQDATINEQYF. The DNA of the CDR3 is TGTGCCAGCAGCCAAGACGCCACCATCAACGAGCAGTACTTC. V is TRBV4-2 and J is TRBJ2-7; D ambiguous. Trimming cost V 0 bases and J 5 bases, with 11 bases left between them. The CDR3 has 14 amino acids. Germline CDR1 and CDR2: LGHNA and YNFKEQ.

This clonotype was counted between two and nine times. The V call is TRBV11-2, the J call TRBJ2-5, with 8 bases identical to TRBD2. This CDR3 contains 18 residues. Per germline, CDR1 SGHAT and CDR2 FQNNGV. J gave up 3 bases and V 1 base, and 13 bases lay outside the gene matches. The CDR3 nucleotides read TGTGCCAGCAGCTTAGTCTGGAGGCTAGCGGGCGCCAAAGAGACCCAGTACTTC. This encodes CASSLVWRLAGAKETQYF.

Many counts were recorded for this clonotype. The V gene is TRBV5-1, the J gene TRBJ2-2, with D possibly being TRBD2 (5 bases). The CDR3 spans 15 residues. The V end was cut by 0 bases, the J end by 9 bases, with 15 bases between. Germline V gives CDR1 SGHRS, CDR2 YFSETQ. The CDR3 nucleotides are TGCGCCAGCAGCTTGGAAGCGGTAGGGAAGAGGGAGCTGTTTTTT. As protein: CASSLEAVGKRELFF.

This clonotype was observed many times. The chain recombines TRBV5-1 with TRBJ2-5; D remains unclear. Germline CDR1 is SGHRS and CDR2 is YFSETQ. Trimming left V 1 base short and J 5 bases short, with 12 bases between. The CDR3 is 14 amino acids. The CDR3 DNA reads as TGCGCCAGCAGCTTGTTTGGCTTGCGGGAGACCCAGTACTTC. Encoded protein: CASSLFGLRETQYF.

This clonotype was observed a handful of times. The chain employs TRBV15 and TRBJ2-1; maybe TRBD2 (6 bases). The CDR3 has 13 residues. Looked up from germline, CDR1 is LNHNV and CDR2 is YYDKDF (reference sequence). V was trimmed by 0 bases and J by 9 bases, leaving 9 bases between them. CDR3 sequence (DNA): TGTGCCACCAGCAGAGATGGGAGGAGTGAGCAGTTCTTC. This encodes CATSRDGRSEQFF.

Many counts were recorded for this clonotype. The chain uses TRBV12-3 or TRBV12-4 and TRBJ2-1; 7 bases line up with TRBD1. J gave up 9 bases and V 5 bases, and 13 bases lay outside the gene matches. The CDR3 extends over 15 amino acids. This CDR3 reads CASSPMWTGGAEQFF. The CDR3 nucleotides read TGTGCCAGCAGTCCCATGTGGACAGGTGGGGCTGAGCAGTTCTTC.

The chain couples TRBV6-2 or TRBV6-3 to TRBJ1-5, with TRBD1 matching over 9 bases. CDR3 length: 18 amino acids. J was trimmed by 2 bases and V by 6 bases; bases with no gene match: 14. Germline V CDR1 and CDR2: MNHEY, SVGEGT. The CDR3 sequence is CASRPGTGSRGGNQPQHF. The CDR3 DNA is TGTGCCAGCAGACCGGGGACAGGGTCCAGGGGGGGCAATCAGCCCCAGCATTTT.

There are many counts of this clonotype. V usage is TRBV20-1 and J usage is TRBJ2-5, with 12 positions matching TRBD2. This CDR3 has 14 amino acids. Looked up from germline, CDR1 is DFQATT and CDR2 is SNEGSKA (reference sequence). J lost 5 bases, V lost 4 bases, and 5 bases had no gene match. The CDR3 protein is CSAILAGGSETQYF. CDR3 DNA: TGCAGTGCTATACTAGCGGGAGGTTCGGAGACCCAGTACTTC.

This clonotype was observed at least ten times. The chain recombines TRBV5-6 with TRBJ2-7; D is ambiguous. Trimming cost V 1 base and J 3 bases, with 8 bases left between them. The CDR3 is 13 residues long. Germline V gene sequence: CDR1 SGHDT, CDR2 YYEEEE. In DNA form, the CDR3 reads TGTGCCAGCAGCTTGTACGGATTCTACGAGCAGTACTTC. Its protein product is CASSLYGFYEQYF.

Ten or more counts support this clonotype. The chain joins TRBV11-2 to TRBJ1-1; 12 bases align to TRBD1. Per the germline V gene, CDR1 is SGHAT and CDR2 is FQNNGV. With V trimmed by 1 base and J by 8 bases, 2 bases remained unmatched. The CDR3 spans 14 residues. The CDR3 sequence: CASSLVGTGGEAFF. Here the CDR3 DNA reads TGTGCCAGCAGCTTAGTCGGGACAGGGGGCGAAGCTTTCTTT.

V is TRBV11-3 and J is TRBJ1-1; 11 nucleotides align to TRBD1. After removal of 1 base from V and 0 bases from J, the junction contained 19 bases not matched to a gene. The CDR3 has 22 amino acids. CDR1 is SGHNT and CDR2 is YENEEA in the germline V gene. CDR3 in amino acids: CASSLGGGYSRTGGEVNTEAFF. The CDR3 DNA reads as TGTGCCAGCAGCTTAGGAGGGGGATATTCGAGGACAGGGGGCGAGGTGAACACTGAAGCTTTCTTT.

V is TRBV7-2 and J is TRBJ1-6, with TRBD1 matching 8 bases. V was pared by 4 bases and J by 6 bases, with 8 bases of the junction left unmatched. Looked up from germline, CDR1 is SGHTA and CDR2 is FQGNSA. This CDR3 has 16 residues. This CDR3 is CASSSTGAFLNSPLHF. In nucleotides, the CDR3 is TGTGCCAGCAGCTCGACAGGGGCTTTCCTTAATTCACCCCTCCACTTT.